A single sample is the source of the 19 T cell receptor beta chains below, sequenced in a study of molecular identifiers for immune sequencing clone quantification. TCRdb re-called the PCR reads with MiXCR, one entry per CDR3 protein. The repertoire holds approximately 670,000 distinct CDR3 sequences, with just under 20% as singletons. Sequencing was performed on naive CD8+ T cells from blood, with Jurkat cell RNA spiked in. Subset denoted: FACS-sorted CD8+CD4-CCR7+CD45RA+ naive T cells. Receptor source: a human donor in good health. Some libraries in this study had Jurkat cell RNA spiked in.

This clonotype showed up just a few times. With a much larger clone just one base away, this may be a read error. The final CDR3 position lacks the conserved phenylalanine or tryptophan, pointing to a likely read error. The chain is built from TRBV20-1 and TRBJ2-7; D unresolved. Germline CDR1 reads DFQATT; CDR2 reads SNEGSKA (reference sequence). The CDR3 is made up of 14 amino acids. Trimming took 6 bases from V and 0 from J, leaving 15 bases between them. The CDR3 DNA reads TGCAGTGCCGGTCCTTCAGAGAACTCCTACGAGCAGTACCTC. It encodes CSAGPSENSYEQYL.

This clonotype was recorded at least ten times. V and J are TRBV12-3 or TRBV12-4 and TRBJ2-5; D call uncertain. This CDR3 has 14 amino acids. V gave up 1 base and J gave up 1 base, with 7 bases separating them. CDR3 residues: CASSLDARQETQYF. The CDR3 DNA sequence: TGTGCCAGCAGTTTAGACGCACGCCAAGAGACCCAGTACTTC.

This clonotype has ten or more counts. The chain combines TRBV15 with TRBJ2-3; D remains unclear. V was shortened by 0 bases and J by 5 bases, with 9 bases between the two germline ends. The CDR3 is made up of 14 amino acids. Germline CDR1 and CDR2: LNHNV and YYDKDF (reference sequence). CDR3 residues: CATSRDRGQDTQYF. CDR3 nucleotides: TGTGCCACCAGCAGAGATCGTGGCCAAGATACGCAGTATTTT. Based on the CDR3 plus reference TRBV15 and TRBJ2-3, the full variable domain is DAMVIQNPRYQVTQFGKPVTLSCSQTLNHNVMYWYQQKSSQAPKLLFHYYDKDFNNEADTPDNFQSRRPNTSFCFLDIRSPGLGDTAMYLCATSRDRGQDTQYFGPGTRLTVL.

Comments on this clonotype: In this CDR3 the conserved last residue, phenylalanine or tryptophan, is missing, so a read error is likely. The chain couples TRBV19 to TRBJ2-5, with 10 bases lining up with TRBD2. This CDR3 has 16 amino acids. V lost 6 bases to trimming and J lost 5 bases; unmatched junction nucleotides: 12. Germline V gene sequence: CDR1 LNHDA, CDR2 SQIVND (reference sequence). In DNA, the CDR3 is TGTGCCAGTAGCTATCCCGGACTAGCGGATTGGGAGACCCAGTACTCC. Protein: CASSYPGLADWETQYS.

There are many counts of this clonotype. The J gene is TRBJ2-5, the V gene TRBV2; weak D call: TRBD1 (6 bases). Germline loops: CDR1 SNHLY, CDR2 FYNNEI. This CDR3 is built from 12 residues. V lost 8 bases and J lost 6, with 13 bases in between. Here the CDR3 reads CASQQGSKTQYF. CDR3 coding DNA: TGTGCCAGCCAGCAGGGGTCGAAGACCCAGTACTTC.

Of note for this clonotype: A much bigger clone sits one base away, suggesting this may be a read error. The V gene is TRBV19, the J gene TRBJ2-3; 8 bases agree with TRBD1. Germline V gene sequence: CDR1 LNHDA, CDR2 SQIVND (reference sequence). CDR3 length: 15 amino acids. Here the CDR3 reads CDSSVGQAYTDTQYF. CDR3 nucleotide sequence: TGTGACAGTAGTGTGGGACAGGCGTACACAGATACGCAGTATTTT.

This clonotype came up a few times. A much more abundant neighbour one base away suggests this may be a read error. V usage is TRBV30 and J usage is TRBJ2-1; D ambiguous. Germline assignment: CDR1 GTSNPN and CDR2 SVGIG (reference sequence). V was cut by 2 bases and J by 7 bases, with 6 bases left in between. The CDR3 is 11 amino acids. The DNA of the CDR3 is TGTGCCTGGAGTCCGACAAATGAGCAGTTCTTC. Translated, it gives CAWSPTNEQFF.

Worth noting for this clonotype: This may stem from a read error, because a much larger clone lies one nucleotide away. The genes are TRBV9 and TRBJ1-5; unclear D gene. The CDR3 has 14 amino acids. The V end was cut by 0 bases, the J end by 6 bases, with 10 bases between. Looked up from germline, CDR1 is SGDLS and CDR2 is YYNGEE. CDR3 sequence reads: CASSVGLAGQPQHF. CDR3 nucleotide sequence: TGTGCCAGCAGCGTAGGGTTGGCGGGTCAGCCCCAGCATTTT.

This clonotype was counted at least ten times. The chain joins TRBV12-3 or TRBV12-4 to TRBJ1-2, with D possibly TRBD1 on 6 matching bases. CDR3 length equals 12 residues. V was clipped by 5 bases and J by 4 bases, with 8 bases between them. This chain's CDR3 is CASSRDTYGYTF. In nucleotides, the CDR3 is TGTGCCAGCAGTCGGGACACCTATGGCTACACCTTC.

Ten or more counts support this clonotype. The rearrangement joins TRBV7-9 to TRBJ2-5, with TRBD1 as a possible D gene (6 bases). V shed 5 bases and J shed 3 bases, with 10 bases lying between them. CDR3 size: 13 residues. From germline, CDR1 is SEHNR and CDR2 FQNEAQ (reference sequence). For the CDR3, the DNA is TGTGCCAGCAGCCAACAGGGAGAAGAGACCCAGTACTTC. This sequence encodes CASSQQGEETQYF.

This clonotype was recorded many times. The rearrangement links TRBV3-1 to TRBJ2-3, with D perhaps given as TRBD1 or TRBD2 (5 bases each). The germline CDR1 and CDR2 sequences are LGHDT and YNNKEL (reference sequence). V gave up 4 bases and J gave up 10 bases, with 12 bases separating them. The CDR3 length is 12 residues. The CDR3 DNA is TGTGCCAGCAGCCCAGGGAGCGAACCGCAGTATTTT. This sequence encodes CASSPGSEPQYF.

Worth noting for this clonotype: A much larger clone lies one base from this, so it may be a read error. This rearrangement joins TRBV2 to TRBJ1-2; D uncertain. Germline assignment: CDR1 SNHLY and CDR2 FYNNEI. CDR3 length: 13 amino acids. The CDR3 bases are TGTGCCAACAGTGATAGACGAGCCTATGGCTACACCTTC. Its translation: CANSDRRAYGYTF.

In this sample, this clonotype turned up many times. J is TRBJ2-1 and V is TRBV7-8, with 7 bases lining up with TRBD1. CDR1 and CDR2 (germline): SGHVS, FQNEAQ. Trimming took 0 bases from V and 3 from J; bases not matched to a gene: 5. The CDR3 is made up of 16 amino acids. CDR3 sequence reads: CASSLARTGLYNEQFF. The CDR3, as DNA: TGTGCCAGCAGCTTAGCGCGGACAGGACTCTACAATGAGCAGTTCTTC.

This clonotype was observed at least ten times. The rearrangement links TRBV30 to TRBJ2-7; the D call may be TRBD1 or TRBD2 (5 bases each). This CDR3 spans 13 amino acids. Trimming cost V 3 bases and J 4 bases, with 13 bases left between them. Germline V gene lookup returns CDR1 GTSNPN and CDR2 SVGIG (reference sequence). The CDR3 DNA sequence: TGTGCCTGGAGCGGGGACCGACTATACGAGCAGTACTTC. Translating gives CAWSGDRLYEQYF.

At least ten counts were recorded for this clonotype. The rearrangement uses TRBV28 and TRBJ2-3; 9 bases match TRBD1. Trimming cost V 2 bases and J 5 bases; bases outside gene matches: 5. The CDR3 runs to 15 residues. Per germline, CDR1 MDHEN and CDR2 SYDVKM. CDR3 amino acids: CASSLTGGAIDTQYF. DNA for the CDR3: TGTGCCAGCAGTTTAACAGGGGGCGCGATAGATACGCAGTATTTT.

Concerning this clonotype: It may be a read error: a sequence one base away is much more abundant. The chain uses TRBV19 and TRBJ2-6, with D hard to call. Germline V gene sequence: CDR1 LNHDA, CDR2 SQIVND (reference sequence). Trimming cost V 1 base and J 13 bases, with 17 bases left between them. CDR3 length equals 15 residues. CDR3 amino acids: CASSIVYNVPRVLTF. For the CDR3, the DNA is TGTGCCAGTAGTATAGTCTACAACGTGCCCCGGGTCCTGACTTTC.

This clonotype was counted ten times or more. The V call is TRBV20-1, the J call TRBJ2-7; 7 positions match TRBD1. Per the germline V gene, CDR1 is DFQATT and CDR2 is SNEGSKA (reference sequence). The V segment lost 2 bases and the J segment 3 bases; nucleotides outside the gene matches: 4. The CDR3 is 13 amino acids. DNA of the CDR3: TGCAGTGCTAGAACAGGGGACAACTACGAGCAGTACTTC. Translating it yields CSARTGDNYEQYF.

This clonotype was observed a handful of times. A read error may explain this, as a much larger clone is one base away. This sequence joins TRBV29-1 and TRBJ2-7, with D tentatively TRBD1 or TRBD2 (5 bases each). The CDR3 extends over 11 amino acids. Germline values: CDR1 SQVTM, CDR2 ANQGSEA. The CDR3 spells CGVGADYEQYF. DNA of the CDR3: TGCGGCGTCGGGGCAGACTACGAGCAGTACTTC.

Many counts were recorded for this clonotype. V is TRBV13 and J is TRBJ1-1; D might be TRBD1 (5 bases). Per the germline V gene, CDR1 is PRHDT and CDR2 is FYEKMQ (reference sequence). V was shortened by 4 bases and J by 4 bases, with 13 bases between the two germline ends. The CDR3 has 14 residues. This CDR3 reads CASSSGAGGTEAFF. CDR3 nucleotides: TGTGCCAGCAGCTCCGGAGCGGGGGGCACTGAAGCTTTCTTT.